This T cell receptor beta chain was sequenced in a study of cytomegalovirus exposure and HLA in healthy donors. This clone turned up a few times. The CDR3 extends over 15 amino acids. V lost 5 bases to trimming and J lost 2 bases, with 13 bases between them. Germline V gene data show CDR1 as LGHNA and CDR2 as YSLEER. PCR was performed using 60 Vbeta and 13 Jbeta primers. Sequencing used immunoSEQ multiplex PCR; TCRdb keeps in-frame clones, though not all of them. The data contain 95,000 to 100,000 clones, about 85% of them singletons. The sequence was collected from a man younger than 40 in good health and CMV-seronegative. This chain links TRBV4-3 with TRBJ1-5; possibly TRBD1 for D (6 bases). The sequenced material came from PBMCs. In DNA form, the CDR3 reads TGCGCCAGCAGCTCGCAGGGGTTAGGCAATCAGCCCCAGCATTTT. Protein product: CASSSQGLGNQPQHF.